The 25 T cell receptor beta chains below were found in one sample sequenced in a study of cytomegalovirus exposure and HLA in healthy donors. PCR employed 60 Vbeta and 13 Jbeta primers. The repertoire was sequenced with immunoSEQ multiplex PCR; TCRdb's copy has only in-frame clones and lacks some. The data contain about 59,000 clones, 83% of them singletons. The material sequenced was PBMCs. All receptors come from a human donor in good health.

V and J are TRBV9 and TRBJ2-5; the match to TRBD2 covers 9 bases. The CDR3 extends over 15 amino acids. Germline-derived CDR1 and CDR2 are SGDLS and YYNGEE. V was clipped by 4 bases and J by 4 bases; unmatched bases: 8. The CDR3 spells CASSTSGGLSETQYF. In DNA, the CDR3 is TGTGCCAGCAGCACCAGCGGGGGGCTATCAGAGACCCAGTACTTC.

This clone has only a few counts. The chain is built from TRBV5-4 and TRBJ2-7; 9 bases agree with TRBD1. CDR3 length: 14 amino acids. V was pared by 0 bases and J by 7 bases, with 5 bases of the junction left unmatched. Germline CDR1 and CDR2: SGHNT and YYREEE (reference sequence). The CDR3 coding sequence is TGTGCCAGCAGCTTGGCCGACAGGGGGAGGGAGCAGTACTTC. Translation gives CASSLADRGREQYF.

The CDR3 DNA reads as TGTGCCAGCAGCCCCGGGACAGGGGACGAGCAGTACTTC. This encodes CASSPGTGDEQYF. The chain carries TRBV4-2 and TRBJ2-7, with TRBD1 identical over 10 bases. The J segment lost 5 bases and the V segment lost 4 bases, leaving 2 bases of the junction unmatched. Germline loops: CDR1 LGHNA, CDR2 YNFKEQ. This CDR3 comprises 13 residues.

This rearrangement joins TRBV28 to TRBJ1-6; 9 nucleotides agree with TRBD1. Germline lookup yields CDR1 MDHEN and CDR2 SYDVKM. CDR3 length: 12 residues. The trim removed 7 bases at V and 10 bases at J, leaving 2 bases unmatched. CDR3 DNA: TGTGCCAGCAATGACAGGGGGTCACCCCTCCACTTT. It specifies CASNDRGSPLHF.

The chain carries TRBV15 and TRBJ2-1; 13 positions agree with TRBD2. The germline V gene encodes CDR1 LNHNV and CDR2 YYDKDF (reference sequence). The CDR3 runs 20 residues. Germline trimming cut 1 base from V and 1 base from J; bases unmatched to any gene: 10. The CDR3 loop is CATSRGGRTSGGPSYNEQFF. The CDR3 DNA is TGTGCCACCAGCAGAGGAGGGAGGACTAGCGGGGGTCCATCCTACAATGAGCAGTTCTTC.

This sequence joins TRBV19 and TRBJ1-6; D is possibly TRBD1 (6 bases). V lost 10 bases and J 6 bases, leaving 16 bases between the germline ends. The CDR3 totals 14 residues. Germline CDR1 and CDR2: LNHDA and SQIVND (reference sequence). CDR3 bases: TGTGCCACCTCGGGGGGGGGCAGTAATTCACCCCTCCACTTT. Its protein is CATSGGGSNSPLHF.

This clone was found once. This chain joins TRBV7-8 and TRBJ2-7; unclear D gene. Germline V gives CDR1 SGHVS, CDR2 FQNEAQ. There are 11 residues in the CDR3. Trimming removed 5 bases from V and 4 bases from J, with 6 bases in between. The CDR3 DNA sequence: TGTGCCAGCAGCACCACATACGAGCAGTACTTC. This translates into CASSTTYEQYF.

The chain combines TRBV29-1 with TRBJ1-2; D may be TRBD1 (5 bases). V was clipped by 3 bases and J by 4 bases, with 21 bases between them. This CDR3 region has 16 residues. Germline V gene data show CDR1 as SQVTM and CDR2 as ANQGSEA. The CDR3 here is CSVEPVDGQGLYGYTF. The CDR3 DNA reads TGCAGCGTTGAGCCCGTCGACGGGCAGGGCCTCTATGGCTACACCTTC.

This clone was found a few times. The chain's CDR3 is CASSPQTQGAGIGELFF. CDR3 DNA sequence: TGTGCCAGTAGTCCTCAGACACAGGGGGCGGGTATCGGGGAGCTGTTTTTT. The chain combines TRBV19 with TRBJ2-2, with 9 bases identical to TRBD1. Germline lookup yields CDR1 LNHDA and CDR2 SQIVND (reference sequence). The CDR3 consists of 17 residues. J was trimmed by 7 bases and V by 5 bases; bases with no gene match: 14.

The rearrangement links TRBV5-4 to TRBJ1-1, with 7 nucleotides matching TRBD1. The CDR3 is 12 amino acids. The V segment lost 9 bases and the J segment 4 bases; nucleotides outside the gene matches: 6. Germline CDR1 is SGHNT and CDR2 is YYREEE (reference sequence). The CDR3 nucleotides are TGTGCCACAGGGGGAGAACCCACTGAAGCTTTCTTT. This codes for CATGGEPTEAFF.

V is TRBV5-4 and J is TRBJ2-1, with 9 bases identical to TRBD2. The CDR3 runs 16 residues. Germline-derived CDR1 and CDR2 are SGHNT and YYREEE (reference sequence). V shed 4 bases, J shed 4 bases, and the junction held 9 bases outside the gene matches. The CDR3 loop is CASSPRGGNSYNEQFF. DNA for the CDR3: TGTGCCAGCAGCCCGCGGGGGGGCAATAGTTACAATGAGCAGTTCTTC.

The CDR3 DNA sequence: TGTGCCAGCAGCGGATACAGGAAGGATGGCTACACCTTC. Protein product: CASSGYRKDGYTF. This chain links TRBV11-2 with TRBJ1-2; perhaps TRBD1 as D (5 bases). The CDR3 length is 13 residues. V lost 5 bases and J 6 bases, leaving 13 bases between the germline ends. Germline V gives CDR1 SGHAT, CDR2 FQNNGV.

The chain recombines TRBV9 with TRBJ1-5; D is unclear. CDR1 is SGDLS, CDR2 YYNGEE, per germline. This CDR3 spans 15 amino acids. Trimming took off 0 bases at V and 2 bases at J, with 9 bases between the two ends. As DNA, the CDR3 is TGTGCCAGCAGCGTAGGTCAGTTTGGCAATCAGCCCCAGCATTTT. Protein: CASSVGQFGNQPQHF.

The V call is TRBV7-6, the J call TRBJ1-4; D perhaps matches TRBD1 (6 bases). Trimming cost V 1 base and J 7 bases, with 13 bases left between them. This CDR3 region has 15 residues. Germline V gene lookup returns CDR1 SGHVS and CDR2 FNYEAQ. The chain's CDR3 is CASSLVSGAGEKLFF. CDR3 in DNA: TGTGCCAGCAGCTTAGTATCAGGGGCTGGTGAAAAACTGTTTTTT.

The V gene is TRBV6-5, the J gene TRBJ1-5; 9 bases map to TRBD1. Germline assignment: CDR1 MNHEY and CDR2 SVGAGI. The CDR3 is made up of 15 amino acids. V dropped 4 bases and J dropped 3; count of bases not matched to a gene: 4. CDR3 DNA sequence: TGTGCCAGCAGTTCGGACAGGGGCACCAATCAGCCCCAGCATTTT. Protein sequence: CASSSDRGTNQPQHF.

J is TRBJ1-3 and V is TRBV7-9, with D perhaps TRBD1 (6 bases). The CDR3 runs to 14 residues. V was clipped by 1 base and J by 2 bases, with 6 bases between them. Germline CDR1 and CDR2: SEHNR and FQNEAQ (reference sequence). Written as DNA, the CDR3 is TGTGCCAGCAGCTTAGGACAGGCTGGAAACACCATATATTTT. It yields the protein CASSLGQAGNTIYF.

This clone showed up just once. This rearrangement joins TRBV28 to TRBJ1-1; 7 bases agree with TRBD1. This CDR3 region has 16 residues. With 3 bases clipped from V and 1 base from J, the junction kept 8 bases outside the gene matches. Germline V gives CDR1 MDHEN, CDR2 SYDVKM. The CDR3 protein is CASSLVTGETNTEAFF. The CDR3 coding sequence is TGTGCCAGCAGTTTGGTAACAGGGGAAACGAACACTGAAGCTTTCTTT.

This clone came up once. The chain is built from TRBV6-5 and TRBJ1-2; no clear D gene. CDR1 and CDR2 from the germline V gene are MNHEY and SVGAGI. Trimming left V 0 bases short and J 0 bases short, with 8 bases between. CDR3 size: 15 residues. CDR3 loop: CASSYSGQANYGYTF. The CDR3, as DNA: TGTGCCAGCAGTTACTCCGGTCAAGCTAACTATGGCTACACCTTC.

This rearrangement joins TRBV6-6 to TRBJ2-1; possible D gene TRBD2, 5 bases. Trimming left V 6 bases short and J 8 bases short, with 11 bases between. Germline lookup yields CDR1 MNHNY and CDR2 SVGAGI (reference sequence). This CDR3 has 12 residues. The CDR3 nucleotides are TGTGCCAGCAGCCCCTTAGCGTATGAGCAGTTCTTC. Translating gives CASSPLAYEQFF.

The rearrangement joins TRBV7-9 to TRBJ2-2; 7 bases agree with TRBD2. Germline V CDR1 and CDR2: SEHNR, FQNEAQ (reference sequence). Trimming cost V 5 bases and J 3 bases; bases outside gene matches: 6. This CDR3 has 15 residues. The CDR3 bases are TGTGCCAGCAGCCGGACTAGGGAGGACACCGGGGAGCTGTTTTTT. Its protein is CASSRTREDTGELFF.

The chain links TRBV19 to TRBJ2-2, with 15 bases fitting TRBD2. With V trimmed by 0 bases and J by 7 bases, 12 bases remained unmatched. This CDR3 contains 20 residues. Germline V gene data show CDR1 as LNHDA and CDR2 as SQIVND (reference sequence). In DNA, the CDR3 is TGTGCCAGTAGTATAGAGGACCTAGGACTAGCGGGAGGGCCGGTCGGGGAGCTGTTTTTT. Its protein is CASSIEDLGLAGGPVGELFF.

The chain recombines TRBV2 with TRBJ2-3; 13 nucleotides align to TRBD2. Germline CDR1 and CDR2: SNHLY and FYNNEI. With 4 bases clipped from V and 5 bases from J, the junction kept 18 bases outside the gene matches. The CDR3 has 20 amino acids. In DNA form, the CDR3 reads TGTGCCAGCAGTGGACCGGGACCGAGAGGACTAGCGGGAGTCCTAGATACGCAGTATTTT. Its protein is CASSGPGPRGLAGVLDTQYF. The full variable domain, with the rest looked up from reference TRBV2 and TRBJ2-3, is EPEVTQTPSHQVTQMGQEVILRCVPISNHLYFYWYRQILGQKVEFLVSFYNNEISEKSEIFDDQFSVERPDGSNFTLKIRSTKLEDSAMYFCASSGPGPRGLAGVLDTQYFGPGTRLTVL.

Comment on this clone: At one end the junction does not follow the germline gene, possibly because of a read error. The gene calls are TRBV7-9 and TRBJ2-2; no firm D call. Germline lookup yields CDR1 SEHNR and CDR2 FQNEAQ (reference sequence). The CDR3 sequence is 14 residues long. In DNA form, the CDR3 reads TGTTCCAGCAGCTTAGGTGTTTCGGCCGGGGAGCTGTTTTTT. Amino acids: CSSSLGVSAGELFF.

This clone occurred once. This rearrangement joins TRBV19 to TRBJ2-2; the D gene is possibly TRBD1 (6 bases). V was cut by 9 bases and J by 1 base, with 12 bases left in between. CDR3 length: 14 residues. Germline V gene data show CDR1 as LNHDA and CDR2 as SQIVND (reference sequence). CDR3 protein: CASSWDMNTGELFF. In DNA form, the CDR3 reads TGTGCCAGCTCCTGGGACATGAACACCGGGGAGCTGTTTTTT.

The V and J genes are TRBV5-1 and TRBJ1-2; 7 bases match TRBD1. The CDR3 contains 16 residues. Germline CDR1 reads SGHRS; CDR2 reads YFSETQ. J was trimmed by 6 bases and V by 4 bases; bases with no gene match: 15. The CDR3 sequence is CASSVQGDPPGDGYTF. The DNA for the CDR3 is TGCGCCAGCAGCGTTCAGGGGGACCCACCTGGGGATGGCTACACCTTC.